Listed below are T cell receptor beta chains from one sample, sequenced in a study of blood T cell repertoires in COVID-19. Sequencing used immunoSEQ multiplex PCR; TCRdb keeps in-frame clones, though not all of them. Among fewer than 110,000 clones listed, more than 70% were seen once. The sequenced material came from peripheral blood. Receptors were obtained from a woman aged 25 to 45 with acute or convalescent COVID-19. The conserved cysteine and the conserved F or W are not part of the CDR3 here.

TRBV19	TRBJ2-2	ASSMLLTANTGELF
TRBV27	TRBJ1-2	ASSLDGVRGYGYT
TRBV2	TRBJ1-4	ASSAQGREKLF
TRBV3-1/TRBV3-2	TRBJ1-3	ASSQDLGLISGNTIY
TRBV28	TRBJ1-5	ASSSQGLGQPQH
TRBV7-9	TRBJ2-7	ASSFWGSEQY
TRBV14	TRBJ2-7	ASSQEQGAEQY
TRBV6-5	TRBJ1-6	ASSYSKGENSPLH
TRBV2	TRBJ1-2	ASSFTGNYGYT
TRBV6-4	TRBJ1-1	ASSALRGTEAF
TRBV11-2	TRBJ2-5	ASSLAPTRTETQY
TRBV7-8	TRBJ1-6	ASSLGQGGSSPLH
TRBV11-3	TRBJ2-1	ASSAARGAHNEQF
TRBV10-1	TRBJ1-1	ASSESTGGFTEAF
TRBV5-1	TRBJ1-5	ASSLGAQGSGQPQH
TRBV6-5	TRBJ1-2	ASRNGQLYGYT
TRBV6-5	TRBJ1-2	ASSWGDRGGYT
TRBV3-1/TRBV3-2	TRBJ2-7	ASSPVTGYGEQY
TRBV11-2	TRBJ2-3	ASSFWRDREALQSDTQY
TRBV7-9	TRBJ2-7	ASGTGPYEQY
TRBV5-1	TRBJ2-2	ASSLAGQGGTGELF
TRBV15	TRBJ2-3	ATSSSGTSETQY
TRBV9	TRBJ1-2	ASSVNPREGANYGYT
TRBV12-5	TRBJ1-6	ASGLGSSYNSPLH
TRBV5-1	TRBJ2-1	ASSLGQSYNEQF
TRBV7-9	TRBJ2-7	ASSVRDGLYEQY
TRBV28	TRBJ1-1	ASSSITGVTEAF
TRBV7-2	TRBJ1-2	ASSLDGKSYYGYT
TRBV25-1	TRBJ2-1	ASSGGHPGTLEQF
TRBV7-9	TRBJ2-2	ASSKGTAGELF
TRBV11-2	TRBJ2-7	ASSLGFSGGASYEQY
TRBV27	TRBJ1-1	ASSLTGGTTEAF
TRBV27	TRBJ1-5	ASSPDRGDQPQH
TRBV5-1	TRBJ1-2	ASSLQDGFDGYT
TRBV19	TRBJ2-7	ASSEYLTIYKSSYEQY
TRBV28	TRBJ2-2	ASRGNRGNRANTGELF
TRBV2	TRBJ1-5	ASTGTGRNQPQH
TRBV10-3	TRBJ1-3	AISEWSGRDSSGNTIY
TRBV4-1	TRBJ1-4	ASSHLAGTNEKLF
TRBV28	TRBJ2-7	ASRGTGKHSYEQY
TRBV13	TRBJ2-7	ASSSQGWREQY
TRBV27	TRBJ2-2	ASSLWRTGNRGELF
TRBV3-1/TRBV3-2	TRBJ1-6	ASSPPVYNSPLH
TRBV5-1	TRBJ2-7	ASSLWSGGSYEQY
TRBV10-3	TRBJ1-2	AAGQGASYGYGYT
TRBV5-1	TRBJ2-7	ASSLRDRVREQY
TRBV28	TRBJ2-3	ASSFVSSSISTDTQY
TRBV4-1	TRBJ1-2	ASSQDRGILWGYT
TRBV12-3/TRBV12-4	TRBJ1-2	ASSRGWGYGYT
TRBV3-1/TRBV3-2	TRBJ2-2	ASSQTSGGSNTGELF
TRBV5-8	TRBJ1-1	ASSLLQGWSTEAF
TRBV4-1	TRBJ1-3	ASSRRGTGNTIY
TRBV11-2	TRBJ1-1	ASSYPSGTEKTLTEAF
TRBV28	TRBJ1-2	ASSLSTGMNYGYT
TRBV5-1	TRBJ2-7	ASSPDRPVSYEQY
TRBV19	TRBJ2-2	ATRTSGGQNTGELF
TRBV9	TRBJ2-1	ASSVAPHQEQF
TRBV9	TRBJ1-5	ASGPGQSDGAQH
TRBV29-1	TRBJ2-1	SVGDRSGVYNEQF